Presented here are 15 T cell receptor beta chains from one specimen sequenced in a study of OX40 agonist ivuxolimab in advanced cancers. The library was made by the immunoSEQ multiplex PCR assay. TCRdb holds this immuneACCESS table with in-frame rearrangements only. Some clones are missing; in checked studies, unresolved V genes explain under half, and the rest has no known cause. Within this sample are about 35,000 clones, with over 80% of them counted one time only. The ten most abundant clones make up about 1.7% of the sample. The material sequenced was CD4+ or CD8+ T cells sorted from blood, taken in a trial of the OX40 agonist ivuxolimab. These receptors were obtained from an adult with an advanced solid tumor such as melanoma, head and neck, liver or kidney cancer.

This clone was seen a single time. This chain connects TRBV30 to TRBJ2-5; either TRBD1 or TRBD2 may fit D (5 bases each). CDR3 length: 12 residues. Between the trimmed V and J ends, which lost 1 base and 7 bases, there was a span of 10 bases. From germline, CDR1 is GTSNPN and CDR2 SVGIG (reference sequence). CDR3 sequence reads: CAWSAGARTQYF. CDR3 DNA sequence: TGTGCCTGGAGTGCCGGGGCGAGGACCCAGTACTTC.

The chain uses TRBV2 and TRBJ2-7; 10 bases are shared with TRBD1. This CDR3 spans 13 amino acids. V was pared by 5 bases and J by 7 bases, with 5 bases of the junction left unmatched. Germline V gene lookup returns CDR1 SNHLY and CDR2 FYNNEI. The CDR3 DNA is TGTGCCAGCAGTAGACAGGGGGCACGAGAGCAGTACTTC. It encodes CASSRQGAREQYF. The whole variable domain, remainder taken from reference TRBV2 and TRBJ2-7, is EPEVTQTPSHQVTQMGQEVILRCVPISNHLYFYWYRQILGQKVEFLVSFYNNEISEKSEIFDDQFSVERPDGSNFTLKIRSTKLEDSAMYFCASSRQGAREQYFGPGTRLTVT.

This chain links TRBV10-3 with TRBJ2-1; tentatively, D is TRBD1 (5 bases). The V gene lost 0 bases and the J gene lost 4 bases, with 16 bases spanning the gap. Germline CDR1 and CDR2: ENHRY and SYGVKD. The CDR3 extends over 17 amino acids. CDR3 nucleotide sequence: TGTGCCATCAGTGAGTCTATCCAAGAGACAGCTTACAATGAGCAGTTCTTC. It specifies CAISESIQETAYNEQFF.

This chain uses TRBV21-1 with TRBJ1-6. TRBV21-1 constitutes a pseudogene. The CDR3 consists of 14 residues. This chain's CDR3 is CASTNGERNSPLHF. Written as DNA, the CDR3 is TGTGCCAGCACAAACGGCGAAAGGAATTCACCCCTCCACTTT.

The chain combines TRBV28 with TRBJ1-3; unclear D gene. Germline values: CDR1 MDHEN, CDR2 SYDVKM. The CDR3 contains 15 residues. The V and J ends lost 5 bases and 4 bases respectively, with 15 bases between them. The CDR3 DNA reads as TGTGCCAGCAGTGGAGGAATTCCGTGGGGAAACACCATATATTTT. Residues: CASSGGIPWGNTIYF.

The V gene is TRBV29-1, the J gene TRBJ1-2; no clear D gene. Trimming took off 4 bases at V and 6 bases at J, with 9 bases between the two ends. The germline V gene encodes CDR1 SQVTM and CDR2 ANQGSEA. This CDR3 comprises 11 residues. CDR3 bases: TGCAGCGTTGGCCCGGGTGATGGCTACACCTTC. Translating gives CSVGPGDGYTF. The full variable domain, rest sourced from reference TRBV29-1 and TRBJ1-2, is SAVISQKPSRDICQRGTSLTIQCQVDSQVTMMFWYRQQPGQSLTLIATANQGSEATYESGFVIDKFPISRPNLTFSTLTVSNMSPEDSSIYLCSVGPGDGYTFGSGTRLTVV.

The CDR3 loop is CASTPAGKGNQPQHF. In nucleotides, the CDR3 is TGTGCCAGTACCCCCGCAGGGAAGGGCAATCAGCCCCAGCATTTT. This rearrangement joins TRBV19 to TRBJ1-5, with TRBD1 as a possible D gene (5 bases). This CDR3 comprises 15 residues. Trimming left V 7 bases short and J 2 bases short, with 15 bases between. Germline V lookup: CDR1 LNHDA, CDR2 SQIVND (reference sequence).

The V gene is TRBV27, the J gene TRBJ2-7; 8 nucleotides agree with TRBD2. V lost 7 bases and J lost 4; bases outside the gene matches: 9. CDR1 is MNHEY and CDR2 is SMNVEV in the germline V gene (reference sequence). There are 14 residues in the CDR3. CDR3 in DNA: TGTGCCAGCACGTTCTCTAGCGGGCCTTACGAGCAGTACTTC. Translation gives CASTFSSGPYEQYF.

V is TRBV9 and J is TRBJ2-1; TRBD2 matches 9 bases. The ends lost 6 bases at V and 3 bases at J; junction bases unmatched: 7. In germline, CDR1 is SGDLS, CDR2 YYNGEE. The CDR3 has 15 amino acids. CDR3 nucleotide sequence: TGTGCCAGCATGTCGGATAGCGGGGGCTACAATGAGCAGTTCTTC. This codes for CASMSDSGGYNEQFF.

The chain couples TRBV11-2 to TRBJ1-4; D is perhaps TRBD1 (6 bases). Germline assignment: CDR1 SGHAT and CDR2 FQNNGV. V lost 5 bases and J lost 6, with 16 bases in between. The CDR3 consists of 15 residues. This CDR3 is CASSPHLRGDEKLFF. CDR3 in DNA: TGTGCCAGCAGCCCACACCTCAGGGGCGATGAAAAACTGTTTTTT.

This clone was seen a few times. The chain joins TRBV10-3 to TRBJ2-1, with 7 bases that match TRBD2. V dropped 3 bases and J dropped 4; count of bases not matched to a gene: 9. Germline V lookup: CDR1 ENHRY, CDR2 SYGVKD. CDR3 length: 16 amino acids. CDR3 in DNA: TGTGCCATCAGTGATCCCACCGGGGGGATTTACAATGAGCAGTTCTTC. This sequence encodes CAISDPTGGIYNEQFF.

The V call is TRBV6-6, the J call TRBJ1-1; the match to TRBD1 covers 8 bases. Germline V gene data show CDR1 as MNHNY and CDR2 as SVGAGI (reference sequence). V shed 5 bases and J 7 bases; nucleotides not matched to a gene: 15. The CDR3 has 16 residues. CDR3 sequence (DNA): TGTGCCAGCAGTCCTGCGAACCCTAGTGGGACAGGTGAAGCTTTCTTT. Translated: CASSPANPSGTGEAFF.

V is TRBV2 and J is TRBJ1-3; tentative D call: TRBD1 (5 bases). The V gene lost 6 bases and the J gene lost 4 bases, with 19 bases spanning the gap. The CDR3 runs to 16 residues. CDR1 and CDR2 (germline): SNHLY, FYNNEI. CDR3 loop: CASSPGSGGKGNTIYF. The CDR3 region has the DNA TGTGCCAGCAGCCCCGGTTCTGGGGGAAAAGGAAACACCATATATTTT.

The chain uses TRBV7-9 and TRBJ2-2; 7 bases fit TRBD2. The CDR3 is made up of 15 amino acids. From germline, CDR1 is SEHNR and CDR2 FQNEAQ (reference sequence). Trimming cost V 11 bases and J 7 bases; bases outside gene matches: 16. The CDR3 spells CASRRGGGNDGELFF. The CDR3 region has the DNA TGTGCCTCACGCCGGGGCGGGGGTAATGACGGGGAGCTGTTTTTT.

The V and J genes are TRBV7-5 and TRBJ1-1; the table assigns TRBD1, which was not confirmed against the DNA. TRBV7-5 is tagged as a pseudogene. CDR3 length equals 18 residues. The CDR3 DNA reads as TGTGCCAGAAGCCAAAATTGGACAGGGAGATGCCCATCTACTGAAGCTTTCTTT. This sequence encodes CARSQNWTGRCPSTEAFF.